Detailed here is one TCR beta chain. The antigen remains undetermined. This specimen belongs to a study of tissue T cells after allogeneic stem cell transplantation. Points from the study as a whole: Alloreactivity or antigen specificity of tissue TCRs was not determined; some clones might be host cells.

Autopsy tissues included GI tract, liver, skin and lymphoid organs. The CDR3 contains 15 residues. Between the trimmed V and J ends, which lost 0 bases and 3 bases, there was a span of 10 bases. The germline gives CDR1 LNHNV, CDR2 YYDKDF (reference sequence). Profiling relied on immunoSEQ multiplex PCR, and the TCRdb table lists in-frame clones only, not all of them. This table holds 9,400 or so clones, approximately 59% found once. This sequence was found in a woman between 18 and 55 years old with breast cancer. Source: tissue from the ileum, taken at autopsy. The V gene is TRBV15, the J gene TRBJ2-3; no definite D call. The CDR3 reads CATSRDSEATDTQYF. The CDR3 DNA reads TGTGCCACCAGCAGAGATTCCGAGGCTACAGATACGCAGTATTTT.